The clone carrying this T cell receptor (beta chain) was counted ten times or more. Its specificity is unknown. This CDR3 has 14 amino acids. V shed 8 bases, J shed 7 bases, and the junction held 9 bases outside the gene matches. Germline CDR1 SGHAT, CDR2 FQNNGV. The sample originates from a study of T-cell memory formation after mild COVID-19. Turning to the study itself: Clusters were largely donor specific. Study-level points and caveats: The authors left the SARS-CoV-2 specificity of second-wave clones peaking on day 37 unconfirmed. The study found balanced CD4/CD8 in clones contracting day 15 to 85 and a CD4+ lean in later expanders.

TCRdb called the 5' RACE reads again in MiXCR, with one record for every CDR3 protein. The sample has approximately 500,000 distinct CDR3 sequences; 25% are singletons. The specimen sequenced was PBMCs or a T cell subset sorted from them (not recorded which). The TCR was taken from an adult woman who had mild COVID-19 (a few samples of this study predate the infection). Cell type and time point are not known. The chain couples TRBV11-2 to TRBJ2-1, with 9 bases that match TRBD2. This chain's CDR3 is CASSLAGVGNEQFF. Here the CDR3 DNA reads TGTGCCAGCTCGTTAGCGGGAGTGGGGAATGAGCAGTTCTTC. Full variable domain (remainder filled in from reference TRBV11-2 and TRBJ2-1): EAGVAQSPRYKIIEKRQSVAFWCNPISGHATLYWYQQILGQGPKLLIQFQNNGVVDDSQLPKDRFSAERLKGVDSTLKIQPAKLEDSAVYLCASSLAGVGNEQFFGPGTRLTVL.